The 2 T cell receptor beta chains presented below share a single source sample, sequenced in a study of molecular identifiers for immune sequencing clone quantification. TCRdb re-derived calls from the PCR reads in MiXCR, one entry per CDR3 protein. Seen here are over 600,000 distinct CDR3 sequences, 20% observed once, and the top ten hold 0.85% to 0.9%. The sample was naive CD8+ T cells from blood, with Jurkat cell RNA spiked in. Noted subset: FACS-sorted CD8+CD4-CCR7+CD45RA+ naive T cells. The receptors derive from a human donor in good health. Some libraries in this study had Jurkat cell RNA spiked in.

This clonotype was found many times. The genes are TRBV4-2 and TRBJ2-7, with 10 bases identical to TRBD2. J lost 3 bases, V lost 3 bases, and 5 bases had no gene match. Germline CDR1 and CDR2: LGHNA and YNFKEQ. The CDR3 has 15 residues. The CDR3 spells CASSQITSGVYEQYF. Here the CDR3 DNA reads TGTGCCAGCAGCCAGATAACTAGCGGGGTCTACGAGCAGTACTTC.

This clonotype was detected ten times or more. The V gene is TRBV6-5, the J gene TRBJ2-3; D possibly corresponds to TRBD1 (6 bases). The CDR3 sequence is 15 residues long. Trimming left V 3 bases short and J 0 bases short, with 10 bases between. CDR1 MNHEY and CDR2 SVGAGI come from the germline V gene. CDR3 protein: CASSYSTGSTDTQYF. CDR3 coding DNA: TGTGCCAGCAGTTATTCCACAGGGAGCACAGATACGCAGTATTTT.